A single sample gave rise to the 27 T cell receptor beta chains below, sequenced in a study of early stage breast cancer tumors. The data were produced by immunoSEQ multiplex PCR, yet TCRdb's version contains in-frame clones alone and is incomplete. The sample contains about 72,000 clones, approximately 79% of which appear only once. Material: blood. The receptors come from a person in their sixties or seventies with breast cancer.

This chain links TRBV7-9 with TRBJ2-3, with D possibly matching TRBD2 (5 bases). The germline V and J ends were trimmed by 4 bases and 2 bases, with 13 bases remaining between them. The germline V gene encodes CDR1 SEHNR and CDR2 FQNEAQ (reference sequence). This CDR3 is built from 15 residues. The chain's CDR3 is CASSSPERFTDTQYF. The CDR3 DNA sequence: TGTGCCAGCAGCTCACCCGAGCGGTTCACAGATACGCAGTATTTT.

The V call is TRBV11-2, the J call TRBJ2-5, with 9 bases that match TRBD2. Trimming cost V 1 base and J 4 bases; bases outside gene matches: 7. The CDR3 is 16 amino acids. Per germline, CDR1 SGHAT and CDR2 FQNNGV. CDR3 loop: CASSLGASGMGETQYF. CDR3 DNA: TGTGCCAGCAGCTTAGGGGCTAGCGGGATGGGAGAGACCCAGTACTTC.

The chain is built from TRBV4-2 and TRBJ2-3; 10 positions match TRBD2. The CDR3 consists of 15 residues. The V gene's germline CDR1 is LGHNA and CDR2 YNFKEQ. After removal of 3 bases from V and 7 bases from J, the junction contained 7 bases not matched to a gene. CDR3: CASSQEAGGLNTQYF. CDR3 bases: TGTGCCAGCAGCCAGGAAGCGGGGGGGCTAAATACGCAGTATTTT.

The J gene is TRBJ2-7, the V gene TRBV29-1, with TRBD1 as a possible D gene (6 bases). This CDR3 has 13 residues. The germline CDR1 and CDR2 sequences are SQVTM and ANQGSEA. V dropped 3 bases and J dropped 4 bases, with 13 bases sitting between them. CDR3 in DNA: TGCAGCGTTGAGGTCAGGGGCTCGTACGAGCAGTACTTC. Translating gives CSVEVRGSYEQYF.

The chain carries TRBV27 and TRBJ2-3, with D tentatively TRBD1 or TRBD2 (5 bases each). The CDR3 runs to 13 residues. Germline V gene sequence: CDR1 MNHEY, CDR2 SMNVEV (reference sequence). V was pared by 5 bases and J by 4 bases, with 10 bases between. DNA for the CDR3: TGTGCCAGCAGTCCCATGGGGGCAGATACGCAGTATTTT. Amino acid sequence: CASSPMGADTQYF.

This rearrangement joins TRBV7-9 to TRBJ2-5; tentative D call: TRBD2 (6 bases). Germline CDR1 and CDR2: SEHNR and FQNEAQ (reference sequence). V was pared by 5 bases and J by 1 base, with 14 bases between. This CDR3 spans 15 amino acids. The CDR3 region has the DNA TGTGCCAGCAGCCCGGGGGTCCGACCCCAAGAGACCCAGTACTTC. It is translated as CASSPGVRPQETQYF.

The chain uses TRBV5-1 and TRBJ2-3, with 10 bases lining up with TRBD2. This CDR3 has 15 residues. Germline V gives CDR1 SGHRS, CDR2 YFSETQ. V was pared by 0 bases and J by 5 bases, with 3 bases of the junction left unmatched. The chain's CDR3 is CASSLVASGRDTQYF. In nucleotides, the CDR3 is TGCGCCAGCAGCTTGGTGGCTAGCGGGAGAGATACGCAGTATTTT.

V usage is TRBV2 and J usage is TRBJ1-6; the D is unclear. V dropped 7 bases and J dropped 9 bases, with 10 bases sitting between them. The CDR3 covers 12 residues. Germline lookup yields CDR1 SNHLY and CDR2 FYNNEI. The CDR3, as DNA: TGTGCCAGCACCCGGAGCGGTTCACCCCTCCACTTT. Its translation: CASTRSGSPLHF. Looking up the rest from reference TRBV2 and TRBJ1-6 gives the full variable domain: EPEVTQTPSHQVTQMGQEVILRCVPISNHLYFYWYRQILGQKVEFLVSFYNNEISEKSEIFDDQFSVERPDGSNFTLKIRSTKLEDSAMYFCASTRSGSPLHFGNGTRLTVT.

This chain joins TRBV6-6 and TRBJ1-5; D is perhaps TRBD1 (5 bases). The germline V and J ends were trimmed by 4 bases and 10 bases, with 11 bases remaining between them. The germline V gene has CDR1 MNHNY and CDR2 SVGAGI (reference sequence). This CDR3 spans 12 amino acids. CDR3 protein: CASSSDMDPQHF. The CDR3 nucleotides read TGTGCCAGCAGTTCGGACATGGACCCCCAGCATTTT.

The V gene is TRBV5-1, the J gene TRBJ1-4, with TRBD1 matching over 9 bases. Germline V gene lookup returns CDR1 SGHRS and CDR2 YFSETQ. The CDR3 length is 15 residues. Trimming cost V 4 bases and J 5 bases; bases outside gene matches: 6. In nucleotides, the CDR3 is TGCGCCAGCAGCGGGGGGACAGGGACAAATGAAAAACTGTTTTTT. Its translation is CASSGGTGTNEKLFF.

The chain joins TRBV5-4 to TRBJ2-7, with 9 nucleotides matching TRBD1. Trimming removed 4 bases from V and 5 bases from J; junction bases left unmatched: 7. The CDR3 is made up of 14 amino acids. Germline-derived CDR1 and CDR2 are SGHNT and YYREEE (reference sequence). The CDR3 DNA sequence: TGTGCCAGCAGCCCCCGGGACAGGGCCCACGAGCAGTACTTC. As protein: CASSPRDRAHEQYF.

The chain employs TRBV5-6 and TRBJ1-5, with D possibly TRBD1 on 5 matching bases. This CDR3 region has 13 residues. The germline gives CDR1 SGHDT, CDR2 YYEEEE. V was shortened by 0 bases and J by 6 bases, with 7 bases between the two germline ends. CDR3 loop: CASSLGGTQPQHF. The DNA of the CDR3 is TGTGCCAGCAGCTTGGGAGGGACTCAGCCCCAGCATTTT.

The genes are TRBV5-8 and TRBJ2-1; 9 bases agree with TRBD2. This CDR3 is built from 13 residues. With 1 base clipped from V and 10 bases from J, the junction kept 3 bases outside the gene matches. Germline loops: CDR1 SGHTS, CDR2 YDEGEE. The CDR3 sequence: CASSLMREGEQFF. DNA for the CDR3: TGTGCCAGCAGCTTGATGCGGGAGGGAGAGCAGTTCTTC.

This clone was recorded once. The V call is TRBV4-3, the J call TRBJ2-3; D is unresolved. The V gene's germline CDR1 is LGHNA and CDR2 YSLEER. This CDR3 has 14 residues. The V gene lost 0 bases and the J gene lost 2 bases, with 6 bases spanning the gap. The DNA for the CDR3 is TGCGCCAGCAGCCAAGATACTAACACAGATACGCAGTATTTT. Translated: CASSQDTNTDTQYF.

The chain combines TRBV6-1 with TRBJ1-3, with D unclear. Germline V gives CDR1 MNHNS, CDR2 SASEGT. The V and J ends lost 3 bases and 2 bases respectively, with 17 bases between them. This CDR3 is 17 amino acids long. The CDR3 coding sequence is TGTGCCAGCAGTGAGACCTGGGTACAATCGGCTGGAAACACCATATATTTT. Translating gives CASSETWVQSAGNTIYF.

CDR3: CASSLLWSTDTQYF. The CDR3 region has the DNA TGTGCCAGCAGTTTATTGTGGAGCACAGATACGCAGTATTTT. The genes are TRBV27 and TRBJ2-3; D gene uncertain. Germline-derived CDR1 and CDR2 are MNHEY and SMNVEV (reference sequence). This CDR3 spans 14 amino acids. V was clipped by 1 base and J by 0 bases, with 5 bases between them.

This sequence joins TRBV2 and TRBJ2-1; 11 nucleotides agree with TRBD2. The V gene's germline CDR1 is SNHLY and CDR2 FYNNEI. The CDR3 runs to 14 residues. The J segment lost 6 bases and the V segment lost 6 bases, leaving 4 bases of the junction unmatched. The CDR3 loop reads CASSIAGGLNEQFF. DNA for the CDR3: TGTGCCAGCAGCATAGCGGGGGGGCTCAATGAGCAGTTCTTC.

The chain links TRBV10-2 to TRBJ1-4, with 7 bases fitting TRBD1. V shed 9 bases and J 4 bases; nucleotides not matched to a gene: 5. The CDR3 spans 13 residues. Looked up from germline, CDR1 is WSHSY and CDR2 is SAAADI. The CDR3: CASRQGLNEKLFF. The CDR3 DNA is TGCGCCAGTCGACAGGGCCTTAATGAAAAACTGTTTTTT.

The chain employs TRBV2 and TRBJ2-3, with 9 bases lining up with TRBD1. Germline V gene lookup returns CDR1 SNHLY and CDR2 FYNNEI. After removal of 8 bases from V and 7 bases from J, the junction contained 4 bases not matched to a gene. The CDR3 loop spans 12 amino acids. The CDR3 is CASSQGANTQYF. CDR3 DNA sequence: TGTGCCAGCTCACAGGGGGCGAATACGCAGTATTTT.

CDR3 sequence: CASSLGTGEGEKLFF. For the CDR3, the DNA is TGTGCCAGCAGTTTAGGGACAGGGGAGGGGGAAAAACTGTTTTTT. The chain employs TRBV28 and TRBJ1-4, with TRBD1 matching over 10 bases. V was clipped by 2 bases and J by 8 bases; unmatched bases: 5. CDR1 is MDHEN, CDR2 SYDVKM, per germline. There are 15 residues in the CDR3.

This clone was detected only a few times. V usage is TRBV7-2 and J usage is TRBJ2-7; D is possibly TRBD1 (7 bases). The CDR3 is 16 amino acids. Germline V CDR1 and CDR2: SGHTA, FQGNSA. Trimming stripped 5 bases from V and 3 bases from J, with 20 bases between. DNA of the CDR3: TGTGCCAGCAGCCGGTACCCGCAGGGGGGAAACTACGAGCAGTACTTC. Its protein product is CASSRYPQGGNYEQYF. The entire variable domain, with the rest obtained from reference TRBV7-2 and TRBJ2-7, is as follows: GAGVSQSPSNKVTEKGKDVELRCDPISGHTALYWYRQSLGQGLEFLIYFQGNSAPDKSGLPSDRFSAERTGGSVSTLTIQRTQQEDSAVYLCASSRYPQGGNYEQYFGPGTRLTVT.

Points on this clone: The sample holds other DNA sequences that translate to the same CDR3. The V and J genes are TRBV18 and TRBJ2-5; D may be TRBD2 (5 bases). The CDR3 has 12 amino acids. Germline V gene sequence: CDR1 KGHSH, CDR2 LQKENI. Trimming cost V 3 bases and J 5 bases, with 7 bases left between them. DNA for the CDR3: TGTGCCAGCTCACCGAGGGCGGAGACCCAGTACTTC. It translates to CASSPRAETQYF.

The chain uses TRBV2 and TRBJ2-3; D call uncertain. The length of the CDR3 is 13 residues. The V gene's germline CDR1 is SNHLY and CDR2 FYNNEI. V was pared by 5 bases and J by 0 bases, with 6 bases between. CDR3 loop: CASSPESTDTQYF. In DNA, the CDR3 is TGTGCCAGCAGTCCGGAAAGCACAGATACGCAGTATTTT.

In DNA, the CDR3 is TGCAGCGTTGAAGGGGGGGCAGGGAAGCTTAATGAGCAGTTCTTC. Protein: CSVEGGAGKLNEQFF. The chain recombines TRBV29-1 with TRBJ2-1; either TRBD1 or TRBD2 may supply D (6 bases each). Per the germline V gene, CDR1 is SQVTM and CDR2 is ANQGSEA. V was pared by 1 base and J by 7 bases, with 17 bases between. The CDR3 spans 15 residues.

A few counts support this clone. The chain links TRBV28 to TRBJ2-2, with D maybe TRBD2 (6 bases). Germline values: CDR1 MDHEN, CDR2 SYDVKM. Trimming stripped 5 bases from V and 1 base from J, with 11 bases between. The length of the CDR3 is 15 residues. The CDR3 reads CASSTGTLNTGELFF. CDR3 nucleotide sequence: TGTGCCAGCAGTACCGGGACTCTGAACACCGGGGAGCTGTTTTTT.

The genes are TRBV27 and TRBJ1-5; no reliable D call. V shed 5 bases and J shed 3 bases, with 5 bases lying between them. The CDR3 consists of 12 residues. The V gene's germline CDR1 is MNHEY and CDR2 SMNVEV (reference sequence). CDR3 nucleotide sequence: TGTGCCAGCAGTGCTTTCAATCAGCCCCAGCATTTT. Its translation is CASSAFNQPQHF.

This chain uses TRBV4-1 with TRBJ2-3; 11 bases match TRBD2. The CDR3 covers 17 residues. Germline V gene sequence: CDR1 MGHRA, CDR2 YSYEKL. V was pared by 1 base and J by 5 bases, with 8 bases of the junction left unmatched. The CDR3 DNA is TGCGCCAGCAGCCAAGGGGGAGGACTAGCGGGCGGAGATACGCAGTATTTT. This translates into CASSQGGGLAGGDTQYF.